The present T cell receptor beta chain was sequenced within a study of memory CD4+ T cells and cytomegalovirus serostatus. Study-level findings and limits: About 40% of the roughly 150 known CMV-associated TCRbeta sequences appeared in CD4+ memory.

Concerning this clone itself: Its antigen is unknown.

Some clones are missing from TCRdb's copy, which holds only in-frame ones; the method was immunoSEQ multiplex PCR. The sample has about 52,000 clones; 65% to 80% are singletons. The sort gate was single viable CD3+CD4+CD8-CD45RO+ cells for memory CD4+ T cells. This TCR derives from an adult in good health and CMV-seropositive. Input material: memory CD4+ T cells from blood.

The CDR3 loop is CSASQETQYF. CDR3 sequence (DNA): TGCAGTGCTAGTCAAGAGACCCAGTACTTC. The J gene is TRBJ2-5, the V gene TRBV20-1, with no clear D. The CDR3 has 10 residues. CDR1 DFQATT and CDR2 SNEGSKA come from the germline V gene (reference sequence). The germline V and J ends were trimmed by 3 bases and 2 bases, with 1 base remaining between them.